The 17 T cell receptor beta chains reported below all come from one sample, sequenced in a study of OX40 agonist ivuxolimab in advanced cancers. Libraries were prepared by immunoSEQ multiplex PCR; TCRdb keeps only in-frame clonotypes and omits some of them. The sample includes around 80,000 clones, 87% of them seen just once. Sequenced material: CD4+ or CD8+ T cells sorted from blood, taken in a trial of the OX40 agonist ivuxolimab. The receptors were sampled from an adult with an advanced solid tumor such as melanoma, head and neck, liver or kidney cancer.

The chain uses TRBV7-2 and TRBJ1-4; D unresolved. The CDR3 runs to 13 residues. The germline V and J ends were trimmed by 1 base and 8 bases, with 8 bases remaining between them. Germline-derived CDR1 and CDR2 are SGHTA and FQGNSA. The CDR3 nucleotides are TGTGCCAGCAGCTTAGGAGGGCGAGAAAAACTGTTTTTT. Amino acid sequence: CASSLGGREKLFF.

The gene calls are TRBV6-6 and TRBJ2-2; unclear D gene. The CDR3 is 12 amino acids. Trimming pared 5 bases from V and 3 bases from J, leaving 4 bases between. Germline lookup yields CDR1 MNHNY and CDR2 SVGAGI (reference sequence). The CDR3 DNA reads TGTGCCAGCAGTCCAGACACCGGGGAGCTGTTTTTT. This codes for CASSPDTGELFF.

This chain uses TRBV7-2 with TRBJ1-5; D is possibly TRBD1 (6 bases). This CDR3 has 15 residues. CDR1 and CDR2 (germline): SGHTA, FQGNSA. The V gene lost 2 bases and the J gene lost 2 bases, with 10 bases spanning the gap. The CDR3 DNA is TGTGCCAGCAGCTTACAGGGGACGGGCAATCAGCCCCAGCATTTT. Translating it yields CASSLQGTGNQPQHF.

The CDR3 loop reads CASSLRHGDQETQYF. As DNA, the CDR3 is TGTGCCAGCAGCTTAAGGCACGGCGACCAAGAGACCCAGTACTTC. The rearrangement links TRBV7-3 to TRBJ2-5, with D uncertain. The V and J ends lost 1 base and 0 bases respectively, with 9 bases between them. The CDR3 length is 15 residues. In germline, CDR1 is SGHTA, CDR2 FQGTGA.

The rearrangement joins TRBV11-2 to TRBJ2-5; D is tentatively TRBD1 or TRBD2 (5 bases each). Germline-derived CDR1 and CDR2 are SGHAT and FQNNGV. V gave up 6 bases and J gave up 4 bases, with 21 bases separating them. This CDR3 region has 16 residues. The CDR3 DNA sequence: TGTGCCAGCAGACCCGTCTGGGGGAGTAAGAGAGAGACCCAGTACTTC. It specifies CASRPVWGSKRETQYF.

The chain links TRBV19 to TRBJ2-6; 7 bases align to TRBD1. Germline V CDR1 and CDR2: LNHDA, SQIVND (reference sequence). V lost 6 bases and J lost 0; bases outside the gene matches: 8. The CDR3 runs 17 residues. The CDR3 DNA follows: TGTGCCAGTAGCCGACAGGGTCAGAACTCTGGGGCCAACGTCCTGACTTTC. It encodes CASSRQGQNSGANVLTF.

This clone has just one count. The sample carries other DNA sequences with the same CDR3. J is TRBJ2-5 and V is TRBV5-1; D not resolved. This CDR3 is 14 amino acids long. Germline V lookup: CDR1 SGHRS, CDR2 YFSETQ. V lost 0 bases, J lost 2 bases, and 8 bases lay in between. CDR3 DNA: TGCGCCAGCAGCTTGGGGGCCGGACAAGAGACCCAGTACTTC. It codes for CASSLGAGQETQYF.

The V call is TRBV5-1, the J call TRBJ2-3, with D maybe TRBD1 (6 bases). Per germline, CDR1 SGHRS and CDR2 YFSETQ. Trimming cost V 4 bases and J 3 bases, with 15 bases left between them. This CDR3 spans 15 amino acids. CDR3 residues: CASSRSGESTDTQYF. In nucleotides, the CDR3 is TGCGCCAGCAGCCGGTCAGGGGAATCGACAGATACGCAGTATTTT.

J is TRBJ2-1 and V is TRBV11-3, with 11 bases matching TRBD2. The CDR3 spans 19 residues. The germline CDR1 and CDR2 sequences are SGHNT and YENEEA. The junction had 12 bases not matched to a gene; V was cut back by 0 bases and J by 5 bases. CDR3 DNA: TGTGCCAGCAGCTTAGACGGATTAGCGGGGGGGCCTTCCGACAATGAGCAGTTCTTC. It translates to CASSLDGLAGGPSDNEQFF.

This chain joins TRBV11-3 and TRBJ2-5; D gene ambiguous. Trimming stripped 6 bases from V and 5 bases from J, with 13 bases between. In germline, CDR1 is SGHNT, CDR2 YENEEA. The CDR3 consists of 13 residues. CDR3 residues: CASSRRLQETQYF. For the CDR3, the DNA is TGTGCCAGCAGTCGGAGATTACAGGAGACCCAGTACTTC.

The V call is TRBV6-6, the J call TRBJ2-7; D is perhaps TRBD2 (6 bases). CDR3 length: 14 amino acids. Germline V gene sequence: CDR1 MNHNY, CDR2 SVGAGI (reference sequence). The V and J ends lost 4 bases and 2 bases respectively, with 12 bases between them. In DNA, the CDR3 is TGTGCCAGCAGTTTCGGGACTCCGGCCTACGAGCAGTACTTC. As protein: CASSFGTPAYEQYF.

The chain couples TRBV7-9 to TRBJ2-1, with 10 bases that match TRBD1. Unmatched junction bases numbered 16, after V lost 6 bases and J lost 8 bases. The CDR3 length is 17 residues. The germline V gene has CDR1 SEHNR and CDR2 FQNEAQ (reference sequence). CDR3 sequence: CASRPRDRDRGLHEQFF. Here the CDR3 DNA reads TGTGCCAGCAGACCTCGTGACCGGGACAGGGGTTTGCATGAGCAGTTCTTC.

The rearrangement uses TRBV19 and TRBJ2-6; 9 bases are shared with TRBD1. V shed 10 bases and J 4 bases; nucleotides not matched to a gene: 11. CDR1 is LNHDA and CDR2 is SQIVND in the germline V gene (reference sequence). CDR3 length equals 16 residues. The CDR3 protein is CATKPQGAPGANVLTF. For the CDR3, the DNA is TGTGCCACCAAACCACAGGGGGCGCCCGGGGCCAACGTCCTGACTTTC.

The chain carries TRBV7-9 and TRBJ1-3; 7 bases are a match to TRBD1. V trimming: 5 bases; J trimming: 5 bases; junction bases outside the gene matches: 9. Germline V gives CDR1 SEHNR, CDR2 FQNEAQ (reference sequence). The length of the CDR3 is 15 residues. Here the CDR3 reads CASSPSTGFRNTIYF. CDR3 nucleotide sequence: TGTGCCAGCAGCCCATCGACAGGGTTTCGAAACACCATATATTTT.

The J gene is TRBJ2-1, the V gene TRBV19, with D perhaps matching TRBD1 or TRBD2 (5 bases each). Deletions cut 1 base from V and 10 bases from J, with 20 bases between. This CDR3 comprises 16 residues. Germline lookup yields CDR1 LNHDA and CDR2 SQIVND (reference sequence). The CDR3 loop is CASSIGGRGVWGEQFF. The CDR3 bases are TGTGCCAGTAGTATAGGTGGAAGAGGGGTCTGGGGGGAGCAGTTCTTC.

V gene TRBV6-5 combines with J gene TRBJ2-7; no reliable D call. The germline CDR1 and CDR2 sequences are MNHEY and SVGAGI. The V and J ends lost 2 bases and 3 bases respectively, with 5 bases between them. This CDR3 spans 12 amino acids. As DNA, the CDR3 is TGTGCCAGCAGTTACACTGGCTACGAGCAGTACTTC. It codes for CASSYTGYEQYF.

V is TRBV6-5 and J is TRBJ1-3; possible D gene TRBD1, 5 bases. V was clipped by 5 bases and J by 5 bases, with 16 bases between them. The CDR3 has 15 amino acids. The germline V gene has CDR1 MNHEY and CDR2 SVGAGI. The DNA for the CDR3 is TGTGCCAGCAGTCCTTTGGGGGGGTCGAGAAACACCATATATTTT. Translated: CASSPLGGSRNTIYF.